This T cell receptor beta chain was identified in a study of blood T cell repertoires in COVID-19. At the level of the study: PBMCs, B-cell-depleted T cells, or T cells were the source of the cDNA or gDNA that made up the material.

Original processing notes: Estimates of nucleated cell counts were drawn from the amplification of reference gene primers. Libraries were prepared by immunoSEQ multiplex PCR; TCRdb keeps only in-frame clonotypes and omits some of them. Clone size and the V and J calls come from that table; the DNA yielded D and trimming. Of about 160,000 clones listed, over 60% are singletons. The germline gives CDR1 SGHNT, CDR2 YYREEE (reference sequence). The CDR3 runs 17 residues. Trimming cost V 2 bases and J 4 bases; bases outside gene matches: 12. The sample consisted of peripheral blood. The sequence derives from a man aged 60 to 69 with acute or convalescent COVID-19. The genes are TRBV5-4 and TRBJ2-7, with 10 bases lining up with TRBD2. CDR3: CASSLGSAAGGTYEQYF. CDR3 in DNA: TGTGCCAGCAGCTTAGGTAGTGCAGCGGGGGGGACGTACGAGCAGTACTTC.